These 21 T cell receptor beta chains came from one sample sequenced in a study of CD8+ T cells in alopecia areata. Indicated treatment: oral pan-JAK inhibitor, 5-10 mg twice daily. Reverse transcribed after extraction, RNA yielded cDNA as the sequencing template. Data came from immunoSEQ multiplex PCR; TCRdb stores just in-frame clones and leaves some out. The table has approximately 200,000 clones, 58% seen once. The sequencing here drew on CD4+ T cells sorted from blood, taken at week 24, from a patient treated with tofacitinib. Receptor source: a human donor with alopecia areata.

The chain uses TRBV4-3 and TRBJ1-2, with 7 bases identical to TRBD1. This CDR3 comprises 16 residues. Germline V gene lookup returns CDR1 LGHNA and CDR2 YSLEER. V was clipped by 2 bases and J by 0 bases; unmatched bases: 6. CDR3 in DNA: TGCGCCAGCAGCCAAAGTCTCGGGACAGCTAACTATGGCTACACCTTC. Its protein product is CASSQSLGTANYGYTF.

The chain employs TRBV5-1 and TRBJ1-5; 8 bases line up with TRBD1. V was pared by 3 bases and J by 6 bases, with 2 bases of the junction left unmatched. This CDR3 is 13 amino acids long. Germline-derived CDR1 and CDR2 are SGHRS and YFSETQ. The CDR3 nucleotides are TGCGCCAGCAGCTGGACAGGGAGTCAGCCCCAGCATTTT. Its translation: CASSWTGSQPQHF.

This clone came up a few times. The CDR3 here is CASSLGGSYEQYF. The CDR3 DNA reads TGCGCCAGCAGCCTCGGAGGGTCCTACGAGCAGTACTTC. This chain links TRBV4-1 with TRBJ2-7; a weak D match, TRBD2 (6 bases). Trimming shortened V by 4 bases and J by 1 base, and 8 bases separated the two germline ends. The CDR3 loop spans 13 amino acids. The germline V gene has CDR1 MGHRA and CDR2 YSYEKL.

The rearrangement links TRBV29-1 to TRBJ1-5, with 10 nucleotides matching TRBD1. This CDR3 has 15 residues. The junction had 7 bases not matched to a gene; V was cut back by 6 bases and J by 2 bases. The V gene's germline CDR1 is SQVTM and CDR2 ANQGSEA. The CDR3 bases are TGCAGCGTCACTGTAGGGACAGGGGGCAATCAGCCCCAGCATTTT. Amino acid sequence: CSVTVGTGGNQPQHF.

In its sample, this clone was seen a few times. The J gene is TRBJ2-1, the V gene TRBV29-1; D is undetermined. The V end was cut by 0 bases, the J end by 10 bases, with 10 bases between. The CDR3 contains 12 residues. Germline CDR1 SQVTM, CDR2 ANQGSEA. CDR3 in DNA: TGCAGCGTTGAAGATTTAGTCCGCGAGCAGTTCTTC. Translated, it gives CSVEDLVREQFF.

The sample holds a few counts of this clone. J is TRBJ2-3 and V is TRBV27; D not resolved. In germline, CDR1 is MNHEY, CDR2 SMNVEV (reference sequence). V lost 8 bases and J lost 0, with 15 bases in between. The CDR3 extends over 15 amino acids. The CDR3 loop is CASPPIPASTDTQYF. CDR3 DNA sequence: TGTGCCAGCCCCCCCATTCCAGCTAGCACAGATACGCAGTATTTT.

The rearrangement uses TRBV29-1 and TRBJ2-3, with 8 positions matching TRBD2. V was clipped by 4 bases and J by 0 bases; unmatched bases: 3. Germline assignment: CDR1 SQVTM and CDR2 ANQGSEA. The length of the CDR3 is 14 residues. This CDR3 reads CSVGAGESTDTQYF. In DNA, the CDR3 is TGCAGCGTTGGAGCGGGGGAGAGCACAGATACGCAGTATTTT.

The J gene is TRBJ2-2, the V gene TRBV18, with D tentatively TRBD2 (5 bases). Germline V gives CDR1 KGHSH, CDR2 LQKENI. The CDR3 is 17 residues long. The V end was cut by 2 bases, the J end by 4 bases, with 17 bases between. CDR3 protein: CASSPVGAVRTTGELFF. DNA for the CDR3: TGTGCCAGCTCACCAGTAGGAGCGGTGCGAACCACCGGGGAGCTGTTTTTT.

The chain joins TRBV7-6 to TRBJ2-1, with 10 nucleotides matching TRBD1. Germline V gene sequence: CDR1 SGHVS, CDR2 FNYEAQ. CDR3 length equals 15 residues. V lost 5 bases and J lost 2; bases outside the gene matches: 3. CDR3: CASSRTGGAYNEQFF. CDR3 in DNA: TGTGCCAGCAGCCGGACAGGGGGAGCCTACAATGAGCAGTTCTTC. The complete variable domain, with remaining parts taken from reference TRBV7-6 and TRBJ2-1, reads GAGVSQSPRYKVTKRGQDVALRCDPISGHVSLYWYRQALGQGPEFLTYFNYEAQQDKSGLPNDRFSAERPEGSISTLTIQRTEQRDSAMYRCASSRTGGAYNEQFFGPGTRLTVL.

V usage is TRBV28 and J usage is TRBJ2-1, with 8 positions matching TRBD1. Germline V gene data show CDR1 as MDHEN and CDR2 as SYDVKM. The CDR3 totals 13 residues. J lost 8 bases, V lost 5 bases, and 5 bases had no gene match. The CDR3 DNA reads TGTGCCAGCAGTAAGTCGACAGGGGATGAGCAGTTCTTC. Translating it yields CASSKSTGDEQFF.

J is TRBJ1-3 and V is TRBV19, with 7 bases identical to TRBD1. In germline, CDR1 is LNHDA, CDR2 SQIVND (reference sequence). The CDR3 runs to 14 residues. V shed 7 bases, J shed 4 bases, and the junction held 7 bases outside the gene matches. DNA of the CDR3: TGTGCCAGTACATTGACAGGGCCAGGAAACACCATATATTTT. This gives the protein CASTLTGPGNTIYF.

The chain is built from TRBV19 and TRBJ1-5, with TRBD1 as a possible D gene (6 bases). Looked up from germline, CDR1 is LNHDA and CDR2 is SQIVND (reference sequence). There are 15 residues in the CDR3. Trimming took 5 bases from V and 3 from J, leaving 14 bases between them. The CDR3 reads CASSYRARDNQPQHF. CDR3 bases: TGTGCCAGTAGTTACAGGGCAAGGGACAATCAGCCCCAGCATTTT.

This clone was detected only a few times. The chain recombines TRBV29-1 with TRBJ2-7; perhaps TRBD2 as D (5 bases). This CDR3 region has 10 residues. V was cut by 6 bases and J by 5 bases, with 8 bases left in between. Germline V gene data show CDR1 as SQVTM and CDR2 as ANQGSEA. CDR3 sequence (DNA): TGCAGCGTGCTAGCCAACGAGCAGTACTTC. It translates to CSVLANEQYF.

The genes are TRBV10-3 and TRBJ2-5, with D possibly being TRBD1 (6 bases). Germline V gene lookup returns CDR1 ENHRY and CDR2 SYGVKD. Trimming removed 3 bases at V and 2 bases at J, with 7 bases between. The length of the CDR3 is 13 residues. As DNA, the CDR3 is TGTGCCATCAGTGACGACAGGCAAGAGACCCAGTACTTC. It specifies CAISDDRQETQYF.

This clone occurred a few times. The chain carries TRBV25-1 and TRBJ1-5; D possibly corresponds to TRBD1 (5 bases). The ends were cut back, 4 bases at V and 6 bases at J, with 13 bases in the middle. The CDR3 has 14 residues. Germline values: CDR1 MGHDK, CDR2 SYGVNS. For the CDR3, the DNA is TGTGCCAGCAGTGTGGGGGGTTCGTTTCAGCCCCAGCATTTT. Translation gives CASSVGGSFQPQHF.

The V call is TRBV5-1, the J call TRBJ1-2; TRBD1 aligns across 7 bases. This CDR3 is built from 15 residues. The V segment lost 1 base and the J segment 4 bases; nucleotides outside the gene matches: 7. Germline V lookup: CDR1 SGHRS, CDR2 YFSETQ. CDR3 sequence reads: CASSLSGTALYGYTF. CDR3 nucleotide sequence: TGCGCCAGCAGCTTGTCCGGGACAGCGCTCTATGGCTACACCTTC.

This clone was recorded once. The chain's CDR3 is CASSFYSPGLAGYTDEQYF. In DNA form, the CDR3 reads TGTGCCAGCAGCTTCTACTCCCCGGGACTAGCGGGCTACACCGACGAGCAGTACTTC. The rearrangement uses TRBV27 and TRBJ2-7; 12 nucleotides match TRBD2. Germline CDR1 MNHEY, CDR2 SMNVEV (reference sequence). The CDR3 has 19 amino acids. V lost 6 bases, J lost 5 bases, and 20 bases stayed unmatched.

The chain is built from TRBV25-1 and TRBJ2-7, with a tentative D call TRBD1 (5 bases). The CDR3 extends over 17 amino acids. Germline lookup yields CDR1 MGHDK and CDR2 SYGVNS. Trimming took 1 base from V and 6 from J, leaving 22 bases between them. Here the CDR3 DNA reads TGTGCCAGCAGTGAATTCAATTGGGCAGGGAAGGTAGGCGAGCAGTACTTC. This gives the protein CASSEFNWAGKVGEQYF.

The gene calls are TRBV6-5 and TRBJ1-6; TRBD1 agrees at 7 bases. The CDR3 sequence is 15 residues long. Germline CDR1 MNHEY, CDR2 SVGAGI. The trim removed 5 bases at V and 5 bases at J, leaving 6 bases unmatched. The CDR3 DNA is TGTGCCAGCAGTCACCACGGGACAGATAATTCACCCCTCCACTTT. Protein product: CASSHHGTDNSPLHF.

The rearrangement links TRBV5-1 to TRBJ1-1; perhaps TRBD1 as D (5 bases). The CDR3 covers 15 residues. Germline V gene lookup returns CDR1 SGHRS and CDR2 YFSETQ. V lost 1 base, J lost 0 bases, and 10 bases lay in between. The DNA for the CDR3 is TGCGCCAGCAGCTTGACAGGAATCATGAACACTGAAGCTTTCTTT. Protein product: CASSLTGIMNTEAFF.

The chain recombines TRBV9 with TRBJ2-1; D is ambiguous. V was shortened by 4 bases and J by 4 bases, with 15 bases between the two germline ends. From germline, CDR1 is SGDLS and CDR2 YYNGEE. CDR3 length: 15 residues. DNA of the CDR3: TGTGCCAGCAGCACCCGTCTGGGTAGTTACAATGAGCAGTTCTTC. Encoded protein: CASSTRLGSYNEQFF.